Listed below are T cell receptor beta chains from one sample, sequenced in a study of cytomegalovirus exposure and HLA in healthy donors. TCRdb's table, derived via immunoSEQ multiplex PCR, lists solely in-frame clones and lacks some. The table has some 170,000 clones, roughly 80% seen once. Source material: PBMCs. The source is a man aged 30 to 45 in good health and CMV-seronegative. Both conserved end residues are part of each CDR3. The D gene is left open where the match is weak. Rows give clone size only sometimes, using once, few, many, or a class for an expanded clone.

v_gene: TRBV9
d_gene: NA
j_gene: TRBJ2-2
abundance: NA
CDR3nt: TGTGCCAGCAGCCCTCCCAGGCCCGGGGAGCTGTTTTTT
CDR3aa: CASSPPRPGELFF

v_gene: TRBV27
d_gene: TRBD1
j_gene: TRBJ1-2
abundance: NA
CDR3nt: TGTGCCAGCAGTTTTAGGCAGGGGGCGGGCTACACCTTC
CDR3aa: CASSFRQGAGYTF

v_gene: TRBV9
d_gene: NA
j_gene: TRBJ2-7
abundance: NA
CDR3nt: TGTGCCAGCAGCGTTAGCGTTCGAGGCGAGCAGTACTTC
CDR3aa: CASSVSVRGEQYF

v_gene: TRBV6-5
d_gene: NA
j_gene: TRBJ1-2
abundance: NA
CDR3nt: TGTGCCAGCAGTGAGCACTATGGCTACACCTTC
CDR3aa: CASSEHYGYTF

v_gene: TRBV28
d_gene: NA
j_gene: TRBJ1-6
abundance: NA
CDR3nt: TGTGCCAGCAGTTTTGGGGCTGAGAATAATTCACCCCTCCACTTT
CDR3aa: CASSFGAENNSPLHF

v_gene: TRBV5-1
d_gene: TRBD1
j_gene: TRBJ2-7
abundance: NA
CDR3nt: TGCGCCAGCAGCCTATGGACAGGGGACGAGCAGTACTTC
CDR3aa: CASSLWTGDEQYF

v_gene: TRBV29-1
d_gene: NA
j_gene: TRBJ2-1
abundance: NA
CDR3nt: TGCAGCGTTGAAGATCGTCCCTACAATGAGCAGTTCTTC
CDR3aa: CSVEDRPYNEQFF

v_gene: TRBV30
d_gene: NA
j_gene: TRBJ2-5
abundance: few
CDR3nt: TGTGCCTGGAGGGGCGCTTATCAAGAGACCCAGTACTTC
CDR3aa: CAWRGAYQETQYF

v_gene: TRBV10-1
d_gene: TRBD2
j_gene: TRBJ2-1
abundance: NA
CDR3nt: TGCGCCAGCAGTGAGGGTGGAGCGGGAAATGAGCAGTTCTTC
CDR3aa: CASSEGGAGNEQFF

v_gene: TRBV6-1
d_gene: TRBD1
j_gene: TRBJ1-1
abundance: NA
CDR3nt: TGTGCCAGCAGTGAAGTTTGGACAGGAGAAGAAGCTTTCTTT
CDR3aa: CASSEVWTGEEAFF

v_gene: TRBV5-4
d_gene: TRBD1
j_gene: TRBJ2-7
abundance: NA
CDR3nt: TGTGCCAGCAGCCAGGAGAGACAGGGGGCGGGGCACGAGCAGTACTTC
CDR3aa: CASSQERQGAGHEQYF

v_gene: TRBV30
d_gene: TRBD1
j_gene: TRBJ1-1
abundance: NA
CDR3nt: TGTGCCTGGAGTCGGGACAGGGGATCTGAAGCTTTCTTT
CDR3aa: CAWSRDRGSEAFF

v_gene: TRBV12-5
d_gene: NA
j_gene: TRBJ2-2
abundance: NA
CDR3nt: TGTGCTAGTGGGCGTACCGGGGAGCTGTTTTTT
CDR3aa: CASGRTGELFF

v_gene: TRBV28
d_gene: TRBD1
j_gene: TRBJ1-4
abundance: NA
CDR3nt: TGTGCCAGCGGGTTAGGGGGCGGTGAAAAACTGTTTTTT
CDR3aa: CASGLGGGEKLFF